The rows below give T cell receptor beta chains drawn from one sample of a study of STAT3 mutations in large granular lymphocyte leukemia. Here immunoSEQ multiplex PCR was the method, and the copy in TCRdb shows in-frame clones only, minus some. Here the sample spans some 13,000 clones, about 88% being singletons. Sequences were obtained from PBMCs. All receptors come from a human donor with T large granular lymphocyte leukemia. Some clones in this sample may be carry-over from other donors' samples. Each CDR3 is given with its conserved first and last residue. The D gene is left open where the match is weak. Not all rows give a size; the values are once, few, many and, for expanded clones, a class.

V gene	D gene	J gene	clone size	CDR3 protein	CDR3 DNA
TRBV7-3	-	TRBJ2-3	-	CASSGGKGAADTQYF	TGTGCCAGCAGCGGGGGGAAAGGGGCGGCAGATACGCAGTATTTT
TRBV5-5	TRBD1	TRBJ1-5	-	CASSLVAGGANNQPQHF	TGTGCCAGCAGCTTGGTGGCAGGGGGCGCAAACAATCAGCCCCAGCATTTT
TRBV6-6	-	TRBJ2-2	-	CASSYSQGAGELFF	TGTGCCAGCAGTTACTCACAGGGTGCCGGGGAGCTGTTTTTT
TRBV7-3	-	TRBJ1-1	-	CASSLGPIQGMNTEAFF	TGTGCCAGCAGCTTGGGACCGATACAGGGCATGAACACTGAAGCTTTCTTT
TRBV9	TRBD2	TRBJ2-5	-	CASSVGAGRAETQYF	TGTGCCAGCAGCGTAGGGGCAGGGAGGGCAGAGACCCAGTACTTC
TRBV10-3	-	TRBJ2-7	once	CAISERDLTSFGEQYF	TGTGCCATCAGTGAACGGGATCTGACGTCCTTCGGCGAGCAGTACTTC
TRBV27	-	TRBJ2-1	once	CASGYNEQFF	TGTGCCAGCGGCTACAATGAGCAGTTCTTC
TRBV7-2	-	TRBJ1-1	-	CASSLDRVTEAFF	TGTGCCAGCAGCTTAGATCGGGTAACTGAAGCTTTCTTT
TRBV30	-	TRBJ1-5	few	CAWSGFGSFGPQHF	TGTGCCTGGAGCGGCTTTGGGTCGTTCGGGCCCCAGCATTTT
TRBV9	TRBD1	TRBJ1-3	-	CASSATSSTGGSGNTIYF	TGTGCCAGCAGCGCCACATCCTCGACAGGGGGGTCTGGAAACACCATATATTTT
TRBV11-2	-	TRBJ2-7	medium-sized	CASSPSWGLDEQYF	TGTGCCAGCAGCCCATCGTGGGGGCTAGACGAGCAGTACTTC
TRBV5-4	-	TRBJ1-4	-	CASSRDRYNEKLFF	TGTGCCAGCAGCCGTGACAGATATAATGAAAAACTGTTTTTT
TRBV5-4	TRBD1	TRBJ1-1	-	CASSLLGTGTRGGAFF	TGTGCCAGCAGCTTGCTGGGGACAGGGACCCGCGGAGGGGCTTTCTTT
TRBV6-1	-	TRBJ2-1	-	CASSEAGGLNEQFF	TGTGCCAGCAGTGAAGCGGGGGGCCTCAATGAGCAGTTCTTC
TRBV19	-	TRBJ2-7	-	CASSSSRGYEQYF	TGTGCCAGTAGTTCTTCACGGGGCTACGAGCAGTACTTC
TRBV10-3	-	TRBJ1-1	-	CAISESEQFYEAFF	TGTGCCATCAGTGAGTCTGAACAGTTTTATGAAGCTTTCTTT
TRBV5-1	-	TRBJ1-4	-	CASSLDGSAATNEKLFF	TGCGCCAGCAGCTTGGATGGGTCAGCTGCAACTAATGAAAAACTGTTTTTT
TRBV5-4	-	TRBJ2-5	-	CASSSRSWGVKETQYF	TGTGCCAGCAGCTCGAGGTCGTGGGGGGTTAAGGAGACCCAGTACTTC
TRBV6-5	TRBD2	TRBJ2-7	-	CASSYPRVAGSYEQYF	TGTGCCAGCAGTTACCCTCGAGTAGCGGGGAGTTACGAGCAGTACTTC
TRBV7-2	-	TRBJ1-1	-	CASQEQGIDEAFF	TGTGCCAGCCAGGAGCAGGGGATTGATGAAGCTTTCTTT
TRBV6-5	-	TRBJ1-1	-	CASSYSGSPGAFF	TGTGCCAGCAGTTACTCAGGCAGCCCGGGAGCTTTCTTT
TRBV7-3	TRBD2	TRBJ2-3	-	CASSLTTTSEGDTQYF	TGTGCCAGCAGCTTAACGACGACTAGCGAGGGAGATACGCAGTATTTT
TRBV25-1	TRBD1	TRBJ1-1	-	CASSARQGPNTEAFF	TGTGCCAGCAGTGCCCGACAGGGGCCGAACACTGAAGCTTTCTTT
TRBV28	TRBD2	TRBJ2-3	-	CASRRLAGADTQYF	TGTGCCAGCAGGAGACTAGCGGGAGCAGATACGCAGTATTTT
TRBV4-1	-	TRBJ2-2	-	CASSQEGQGNTGELFF	TGCGCCAGCAGCCAAGAAGGGCAGGGAAACACCGGGGAGCTGTTTTTT
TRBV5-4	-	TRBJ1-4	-	CASSDREGGEKLFF	TGTGCCAGCAGCGACCGAGAGGGAGGTGAAAAACTGTTTTTT
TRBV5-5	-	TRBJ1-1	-	CASSPMNTEAFF	TGTGCCAGCAGCCCCATGAACACTGAAGCTTTCTTT
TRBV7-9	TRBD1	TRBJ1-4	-	CASSLPGQGREKLFF	TGTGCCAGCAGCCTTCCGGGACAGGGGCGAGAAAAACTGTTTTTT
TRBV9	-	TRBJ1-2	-	CASSSTTGAGGGYTF	TGTGCCAGCAGCTCCACCACAGGTGCGGGGGGAGGCTACACCTTC
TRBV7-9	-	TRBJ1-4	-	CAWSPATNEKLFF	TGTGCCTGGAGCCCTGCAACTAATGAAAAACTGTTTTTT
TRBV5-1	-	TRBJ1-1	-	CASSSPGRDTEAFF	TGCGCCAGCAGCTCACCGGGACGGGACACTGAAGCTTTCTTT
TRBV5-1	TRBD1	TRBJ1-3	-	CASSFEGAKGGGNTIYF	TGCGCCAGCAGCTTCGAGGGGGCCAAAGGTGGTGGAAACACCATATATTTT
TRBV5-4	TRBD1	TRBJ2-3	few	CASSAGTVTSTDTQYF	TGTGCCAGCAGCGCCGGGACAGTAACTAGCACAGATACGCAGTATTTT
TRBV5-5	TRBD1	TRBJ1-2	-	CASSLTGQGAAGYTF	TGTGCCAGCAGCTTGACGGGACAGGGGGCTGCTGGCTACACCTTC
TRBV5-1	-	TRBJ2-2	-	CASSSGLLNTGELFF	TGCGCCAGCAGCTCCGGACTCCTGAACACCGGGGAGCTGTTTTTT
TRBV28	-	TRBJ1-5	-	CASTKDSNQPQHF	TGTGCCAGCACGAAGGACAGCAATCAGCCCCAGCATTTT
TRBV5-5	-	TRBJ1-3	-	CASSLEIIRDTIYF	TGTGCCAGCAGCTTGGAGATTATCCGAGACACCATATATTTT
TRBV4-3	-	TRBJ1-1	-	CASSQGHGWTEAFF	TGCGCCAGCAGCCAGGGACACGGTTGGACTGAAGCTTTCTTT
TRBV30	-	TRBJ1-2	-	CAYRLGGRYGYTF	TGTGCCTACAGGTTGGGTGGCAGGTATGGCTACACCTTC
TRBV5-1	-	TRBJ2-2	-	CASSSGEANTGELFF	TGCGCCAGCAGCTCGGGAGAAGCGAACACCGGGGAGCTGTTTTTT
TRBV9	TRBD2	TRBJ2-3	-	CASSGGLAGVDTQYF	TGTGCCAGCAGCGGGGGGCTAGCGGGAGTGGATACGCAGTATTTT
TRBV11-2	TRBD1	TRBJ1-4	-	CASTTDRGEKLFF	TGTGCCAGCACAACCGACAGGGGTGAAAAACTGTTTTTT
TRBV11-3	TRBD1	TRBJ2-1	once	CASSHRDRANEQFF	TGTGCCAGCAGCCACCGGGACAGGGCGAATGAGCAGTTCTTC
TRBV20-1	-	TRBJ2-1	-	CSAPRVDEQFF	TGCAGTGCCCCCAGGGTGGATGAGCAGTTCTTC
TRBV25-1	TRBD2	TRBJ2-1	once	CASSENLAGYNEQFF	TGTGCCAGCAGTGAGAATCTAGCGGGGTACAATGAGCAGTTCTTC
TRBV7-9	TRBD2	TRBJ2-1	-	CASSLSGRAIYNEQFF	TGTGCCAGCAGCTTAAGCGGGAGGGCGATTTACAATGAGCAGTTCTTC
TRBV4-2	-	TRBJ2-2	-	CASSQNPWGNTGELFF	TGTGCCAGCAGCCAAAACCCCTGGGGCAACACCGGGGAGCTGTTTTTT
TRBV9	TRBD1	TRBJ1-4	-	CASSVGQGGSNEKLFF	TGTGCCAGCAGCGTCGGACAGGGTGGCTCTAATGAAAAACTGTTTTTT
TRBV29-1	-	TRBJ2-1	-	CSVSPHKGQGHEQFF	TGCAGCGTTTCCCCTCACAAAGGGCAGGGCCATGAGCAGTTCTTC
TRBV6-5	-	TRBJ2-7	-	CASSYSGQGTSYEQYF	TGTGCCAGCAGTTACTCGGGGCAGGGCACTTCCTACGAGCAGTACTTC
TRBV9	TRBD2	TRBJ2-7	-	CASSRYGGTSGIPHEQYF	TGTGCCAGCAGCCGTTACGGCGGGACTAGCGGGATTCCCCACGAGCAGTACTTC
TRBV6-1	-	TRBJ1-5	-	CASSGQGGQPQHF	TGTGCCAGCAGTGGGCAGGGAGGTCAGCCCCAGCATTTT
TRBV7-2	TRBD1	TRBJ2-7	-	CASSPSGQGSEQYF	TGTGCCAGCAGCCCGTCGGGACAGGGCTCCGAGCAGTACTTC
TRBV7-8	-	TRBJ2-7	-	CASSATAPGGEQYF	TGTGCCAGCAGCGCGACGGCGCCCGGGGGCGAGCAGTACTTC
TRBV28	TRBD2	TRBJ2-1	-	CASITSTGGGAYNEQFF	TGTGCCAGCATTACCTCGACGGGCGGGGGGGCGTACAATGAGCAGTTCTTC